Listed here are 20 T cell receptor beta chains from one sample, sequenced in a study of blood T cell repertoires in COVID-19. TCRdb's table, derived via immunoSEQ multiplex PCR, lists solely in-frame clones and lacks some. The sample has roughly 76,000 clones, 75% to 90% seen once; the top ten hold 1.2%. The sample comprised PBMCs or T cells enriched from blood (not recorded which). Every receptor here comes from a woman between 50 and 59 years old with acute COVID-19.

The rearrangement links TRBV6-5 to TRBJ1-4; TRBD1 agrees at 9 bases. Losses at the gene ends were 8 bases for V and 7 bases for J; bases not matched to a gene: 8. This CDR3 is built from 14 residues. CDR1 MNHEY and CDR2 SVGAGI come from the germline V gene. The CDR3 loop is CASLAGTGPEKLFF. The CDR3 DNA is TGTGCCAGCCTCGCCGGGACAGGGCCTGAAAAACTGTTTTTT.

The V call is TRBV7-2, the J call TRBJ1-6; 8 nucleotides line up with TRBD1. V shed 1 base, J shed 10 bases, and the junction held 6 bases outside the gene matches. The CDR3 length is 15 residues. The germline CDR1 and CDR2 sequences are SGHTA and FQGNSA. The CDR3 loop is CASSLVSGGESPLHF. The CDR3 coding sequence is TGTGCCAGCAGCTTAGTTTCAGGGGGCGAATCACCCCTCCACTTT.

Only one count was recorded for this clone. The chain is built from TRBV7-2 and TRBJ2-1, with D hard to call. From germline, CDR1 is SGHTA and CDR2 FQGNSA. The CDR3 extends over 19 amino acids. V was shortened by 1 base and J by 0 bases, with 19 bases between the two germline ends. CDR3 region: CASSLVGRQAIYSYNEQFF. The CDR3 bases are TGTGCCAGCAGCTTAGTGGGCCGTCAGGCAATTTACTCCTACAATGAGCAGTTCTTC. Filled out from reference TRBV7-2 and TRBJ2-1, the complete variable domain reads GAGVSQSPSNKVTEKGKDVELRCDPISGHTALYWYRQSLGQGLEFLIYFQGNSAPDKSGLPSDRFSAERTGGSVSTLTIQRTQQEDSAVYLCASSLVGRQAIYSYNEQFFGPGTRLTVL.

This rearrangement joins TRBV18 to TRBJ2-2, with no clear D. The ends were cut back, 1 base at V and 1 base at J, with 16 bases in the middle. The CDR3 covers 18 residues. Germline V gene sequence: CDR1 KGHSH, CDR2 LQKENI. This CDR3 reads CASSPRLPKDMNTGELFF. CDR3 nucleotides: TGTGCCAGCTCACCACGATTGCCTAAAGACATGAACACCGGGGAGCTGTTTTTT.

The rearrangement joins TRBV19 to TRBJ1-3; D unclear. The V end lost 1 base, the J end lost 0 bases, and 10 bases lay between the germline ends. Germline V CDR1 and CDR2: LNHDA, SQIVND (reference sequence). The CDR3 contains 16 residues. The CDR3: CASSIASGSSGNTIYF. CDR3 DNA: TGTGCCAGTAGTATAGCTTCGGGTTCCTCTGGAAACACCATATATTTT.

The chain employs TRBV6-1 and TRBJ1-5; tentatively, D is TRBD1 (5 bases). The ends were cut back, 3 bases at V and 0 bases at J, with 18 bases in the middle. CDR1 is MNHNS, CDR2 SASEGT, per germline. The CDR3 runs to 18 residues. The CDR3 reads CASSELWHRLYSNQPQHF. DNA for the CDR3: TGTGCCAGCAGTGAGTTATGGCACAGGCTCTATAGCAATCAGCCCCAGCATTTT.

The chain couples TRBV11-2 to TRBJ2-2, with D maybe TRBD1 (5 bases). Trimming cost V 6 bases and J 4 bases, with 15 bases left between them. The germline V gene encodes CDR1 SGHAT and CDR2 FQNNGV. This CDR3 spans 15 amino acids. The CDR3 DNA reads as TGTGCCAGCAGACCCAGGGTCCTTTCCACCGGGGAGCTGTTTTTT. It yields the protein CASRPRVLSTGELFF.

The V and J genes are TRBV21-1 and TRBJ2-7; TRBD1, as called in the table, went unchecked against the DNA. TRBV21-1 is given as a pseudogene. The CDR3 sequence is 13 residues long. The chain's CDR3 is CASSNRTGDEQYF. The DNA for the CDR3 is TGTGCCAGCAGCAACAGGACAGGGGACGAGCAGTACTTC.

The chain is built from TRBV5-6 and TRBJ1-2, with D possibly matching TRBD1 (6 bases). Trimming removed 1 base at V and 2 bases at J, with 15 bases between. Germline V gene data show CDR1 as SGHDT and CDR2 as YYEEEE. This CDR3 spans 16 amino acids. The CDR3 loop is CASSLNRDELNYGYTF. The CDR3, as DNA: TGTGCCAGCAGCTTGAACAGGGACGAATTGAACTATGGCTACACCTTC.

In nucleotides, the CDR3 is TGTGCCAGCAGCTTCGGGTCCGGGACTAGTGAAGAGACCCAGTACTTC. Translation gives CASSFGSGTSEETQYF. The chain is built from TRBV11-3 and TRBJ2-5; TRBD2 matches 8 bases. CDR3 length: 16 amino acids. The germline V gene encodes CDR1 SGHNT and CDR2 YENEEA. After removal of 3 bases from V and 3 bases from J, the junction contained 9 bases not matched to a gene.

V and J are TRBV29-1 and TRBJ2-3; 7 positions match TRBD1. Looked up from germline, CDR1 is SQVTM and CDR2 is ANQGSEA. The CDR3 contains 14 residues. V lost 6 bases and J lost 4; bases outside the gene matches: 10. The CDR3 reads CSVDPTGSPDTQYF. CDR3 nucleotides: TGCAGCGTCGATCCGACAGGGAGTCCAGATACGCAGTATTTT.

The chain combines TRBV27 with TRBJ2-1; 8 bases are a match to TRBD1. With 6 bases clipped from V and 0 bases from J, the junction kept 13 bases outside the gene matches. This CDR3 contains 18 residues. Germline-derived CDR1 and CDR2 are MNHEY and SMNVEV (reference sequence). The CDR3 bases are TGTGCCAGCAGCTATATGCCCAGGGGGCCGAGCTCCTACAATGAGCAGTTCTTC. Residues: CASSYMPRGPSSYNEQFF.

The rearrangement links TRBV7-9 to TRBJ2-7, with 9 positions matching TRBD1. This CDR3 region has 13 residues. The V segment lost 7 bases and the J segment 4 bases; nucleotides outside the gene matches: 5. CDR1 SEHNR and CDR2 FQNEAQ come from the germline V gene (reference sequence). The CDR3 here is CASIRQGVYEQYF. The CDR3 DNA reads as TGTGCCAGCATTCGACAGGGGGTATACGAGCAGTACTTC.

The CDR3, as DNA: TGTGCCAGTAGGTCAGGACAAGGCAGTAGTTTTAAGCCCCAGCATTTT. Residues: CASRSGQGSSFKPQHF. This chain joins TRBV19 and TRBJ1-5; D possibly corresponds to TRBD1 (5 bases). Trimming stripped 6 bases from V and 8 bases from J, with 23 bases between. The CDR3 is 16 residues long. CDR1 and CDR2 (germline): LNHDA, SQIVND (reference sequence).

V gene TRBV3-1 (or the pseudogene TRBV3-2) combines with J gene TRBJ2-1, with D uncertain. CDR1 LGHDT and CDR2 YNNKEL come from the germline V gene (reference sequence). Trimming pared 2 bases from V and 5 bases from J, leaving 7 bases between. This CDR3 spans 13 amino acids. The CDR3 region is CASSQLENNEQFF. The CDR3, as DNA: TGTGCCAGCAGCCAATTGGAGAACAATGAGCAGTTCTTC.

This clone was seen a single time. V usage is TRBV9 and J usage is TRBJ2-5; 7 nucleotides agree with TRBD2. With V trimmed by 5 bases and J by 9 bases, 7 bases remained unmatched. The CDR3 totals 12 residues. Germline values: CDR1 SGDLS, CDR2 YYNGEE. CDR3 protein: CASSLQRGAQYF. CDR3 bases: TGTGCCAGCAGTCTCCAACGGGGGGCCCAGTACTTC.

The genes are TRBV20-1 and TRBJ1-1, with D maybe TRBD1 (6 bases). Germline CDR1 is DFQATT and CDR2 is SNEGSKA (reference sequence). The CDR3 extends over 13 amino acids. The V gene lost 3 bases and the J gene lost 1 base, with 9 bases spanning the gap. The CDR3 DNA reads TGCAGTGCTAGTCAGGACAGGAACACTGAAGCTTTCTTT. Translation gives CSASQDRNTEAFF.

The V and J genes are TRBV29-1 and TRBJ2-1; 11 bases map to TRBD2. CDR1 and CDR2 from the germline V gene are SQVTM and ANQGSEA. V was pared by 7 bases and J by 10 bases, with 6 bases of the junction left unmatched. The CDR3 sequence is 12 residues long. The DNA of the CDR3 is TGCAGCGGGGGACTAGCGGACCCCGAGCAGTTCTTC. This sequence encodes CSGGLADPEQFF.

The rearrangement uses TRBV2 and TRBJ2-7, with a possible D match to TRBD2 (5 bases). Trimming removed 8 bases from V and 3 bases from J, with 14 bases in between. Germline V gives CDR1 SNHLY, CDR2 FYNNEI. CDR3 size: 13 residues. The CDR3 nucleotides read TGTGCCAGCCGAGTCGTCGGGGTCTACGAGCAGTACTTC. Translated, it gives CASRVVGVYEQYF.

V gene TRBV7-9 combines with J gene TRBJ2-7; maybe TRBD2 (9 bases). Germline loops: CDR1 SEHNR, CDR2 FQNEAQ (reference sequence). V was shortened by 6 bases and J by 2 bases, with 23 bases between the two germline ends. This CDR3 comprises 17 residues. The CDR3 DNA is TGTGCCAGCAGTTCCCAGGGGGCTAGCGGGACCCCCTACGAGCAGTACTTC. It is translated as CASSSQGASGTPYEQYF.